This record concerns one T cell receptor beta chain sequence. Method: immunoSEQ multiplex PCR; TCRdb's copy keeps in-frame clones and lacks some. The sample lists 100,000 to 150,000 clones, 69% seen once, with about 2.2% in the top ten. This sample is part of a study of blood T cell repertoires in COVID-19. As for the study in general: T cells, B-cell-depleted T cells, or PBMCs provided the cDNA or gDNA that served as material.

V lost 7 bases, J lost 8 bases, and 5 bases stayed unmatched. This CDR3 has 14 amino acids. Germline V lookup: CDR1 SNHLY, CDR2 FYNNEI. The V call is TRBV2, the J call TRBJ1-6; 10 bases agree with TRBD1. The sample consisted of peripheral blood. The source is a woman in her seventies with acute or convalescent COVID-19. CDR3 DNA sequence: TGTGCCAGCAACGGACAGGGGGGGGATTCACCCCTCCACTTT. Translating it yields CASNGQGGDSPLHF.